The text below deals with one TCR beta chain. The sample is drawn from a study of radiotherapy plus CTLA-4 blockade in lung cancer. Receiving focal radiation plus CTLA-4 blockade with ipilimumab were patients who had chemo-refractory metastatic non-small-cell lung cancer. Clones were read by immunoSEQ multiplex PCR, and TCRdb kept only the in-frame ones, dropping some. The table records about 90,000 clones, 72% of them present only once. This receptor was taken from a human donor with non-small cell lung cancer that progressed on radiotherapy plus ipilimumab. Specimen: peripheral blood, collected from a patient treated with radiotherapy plus ipilimumab.

The CDR3 sequence: CASGWRGLPRGYTF. CDR3 sequence (DNA): TGTGCCAGTGGATGGAGGGGGCTCCCGCGTGGCTACACCTTC. The rearrangement uses TRBV28 and TRBJ1-2; the match to TRBD1 covers 7 bases. Germline V CDR1 and CDR2: MDHEN, SYDVKM. The CDR3 loop spans 14 amino acids. With 9 bases clipped from V and 7 bases from J, the junction kept 14 bases outside the gene matches.